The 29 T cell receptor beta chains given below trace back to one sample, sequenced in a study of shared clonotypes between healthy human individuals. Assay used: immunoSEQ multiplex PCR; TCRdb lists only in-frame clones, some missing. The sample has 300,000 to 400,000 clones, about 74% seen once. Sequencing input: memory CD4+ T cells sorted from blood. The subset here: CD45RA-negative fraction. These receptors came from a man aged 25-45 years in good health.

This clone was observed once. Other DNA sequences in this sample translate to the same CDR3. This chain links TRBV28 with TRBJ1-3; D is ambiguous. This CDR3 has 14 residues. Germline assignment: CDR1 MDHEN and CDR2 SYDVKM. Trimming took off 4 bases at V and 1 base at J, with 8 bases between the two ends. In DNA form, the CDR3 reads TGTGCCAGCAGTTCCAGGAATTCTGGAAACACCATATATTTT. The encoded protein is CASSSRNSGNTIYF.

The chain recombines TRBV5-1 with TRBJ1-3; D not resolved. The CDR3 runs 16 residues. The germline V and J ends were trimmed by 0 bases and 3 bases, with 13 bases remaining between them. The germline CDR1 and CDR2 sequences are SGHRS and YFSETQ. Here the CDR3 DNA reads TGCGCCAGCAGCTTGGACGGCACAAGCGGTGGAAACACCATATATTTT. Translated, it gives CASSLDGTSGGNTIYF.

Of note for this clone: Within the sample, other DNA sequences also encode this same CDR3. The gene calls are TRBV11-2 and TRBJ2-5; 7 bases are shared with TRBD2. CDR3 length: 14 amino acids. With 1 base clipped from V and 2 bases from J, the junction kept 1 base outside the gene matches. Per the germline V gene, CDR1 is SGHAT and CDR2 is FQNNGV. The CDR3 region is CASSLVGRQETQYF. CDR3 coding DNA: TGTGCCAGCAGCTTAGTCGGGAGGCAAGAGACCCAGTACTTC.

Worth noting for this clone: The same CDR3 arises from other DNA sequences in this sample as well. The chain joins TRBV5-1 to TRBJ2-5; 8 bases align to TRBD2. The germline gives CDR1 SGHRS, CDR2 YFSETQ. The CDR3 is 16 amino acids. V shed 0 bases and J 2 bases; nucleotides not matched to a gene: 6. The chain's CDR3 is CASSLGLAGLQETQYF. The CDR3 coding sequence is TGCGCCAGCAGCTTGGGGCTAGCGGGCTTACAAGAGACCCAGTACTTC.

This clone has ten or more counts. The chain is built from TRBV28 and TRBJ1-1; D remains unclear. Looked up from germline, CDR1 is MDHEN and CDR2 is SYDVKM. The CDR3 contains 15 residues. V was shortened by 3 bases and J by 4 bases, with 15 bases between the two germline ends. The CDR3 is CASSFQSAGRTEAFF. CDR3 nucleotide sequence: TGTGCCAGCAGTTTTCAATCGGCAGGCCGCACTGAAGCTTTCTTT.

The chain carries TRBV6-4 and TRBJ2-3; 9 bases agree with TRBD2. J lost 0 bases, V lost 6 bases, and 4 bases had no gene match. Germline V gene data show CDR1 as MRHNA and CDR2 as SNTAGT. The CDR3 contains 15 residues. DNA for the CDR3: TGTGCCAGCAGCCGACTAGCGGATAGCACAGATACGCAGTATTTT. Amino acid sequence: CASSRLADSTDTQYF.

The CDR3 spells CASSTGYQETQYF. The CDR3 coding sequence is TGTGCCAGCAGCACCGGGTATCAAGAGACCCAGTACTTC. V gene TRBV11-3 combines with J gene TRBJ2-5; unclear D gene. This CDR3 has 13 residues. Germline CDR1 SGHNT, CDR2 YENEEA. V lost 5 bases and J 2 bases, leaving 9 bases between the germline ends.

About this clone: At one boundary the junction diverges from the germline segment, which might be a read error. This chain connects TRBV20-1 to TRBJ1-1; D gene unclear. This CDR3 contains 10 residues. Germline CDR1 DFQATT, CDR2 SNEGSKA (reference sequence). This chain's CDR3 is CSARDQVRRF. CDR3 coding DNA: TGCAGTGCTAGAGATCAAGTGAGACGCTTT.

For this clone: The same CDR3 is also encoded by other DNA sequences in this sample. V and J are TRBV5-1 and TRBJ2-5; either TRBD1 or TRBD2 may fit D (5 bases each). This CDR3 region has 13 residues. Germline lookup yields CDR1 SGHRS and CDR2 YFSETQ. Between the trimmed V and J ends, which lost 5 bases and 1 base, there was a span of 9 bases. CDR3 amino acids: CASSLGVQETQYF. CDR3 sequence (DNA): TGCGCCAGCAGTCTGGGGGTCCAAGAGACCCAGTACTTC.

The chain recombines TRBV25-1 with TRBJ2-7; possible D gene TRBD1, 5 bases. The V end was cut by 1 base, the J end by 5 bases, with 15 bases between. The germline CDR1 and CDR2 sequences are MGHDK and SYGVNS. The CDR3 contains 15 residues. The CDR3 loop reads CASSESGTRVHEQYF. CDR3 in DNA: TGTGCCAGCAGTGAATCGGGTACCAGGGTCCACGAGCAGTACTTC.

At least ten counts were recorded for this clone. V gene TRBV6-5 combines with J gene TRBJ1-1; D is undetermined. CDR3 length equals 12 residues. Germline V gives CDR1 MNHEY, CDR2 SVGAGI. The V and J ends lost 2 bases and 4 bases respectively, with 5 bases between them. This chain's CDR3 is CASSYLGTEAFF. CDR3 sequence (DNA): TGTGCCAGCAGTTACCTGGGCACTGAAGCTTTCTTT.

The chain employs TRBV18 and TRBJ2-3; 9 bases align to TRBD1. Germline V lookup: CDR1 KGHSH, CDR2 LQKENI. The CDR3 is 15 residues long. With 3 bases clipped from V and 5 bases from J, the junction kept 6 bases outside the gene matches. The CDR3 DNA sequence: TGTGCCAGCTCACCTTACAGGGGGCAAAGAGATACGCAGTATTTT. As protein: CASSPYRGQRDTQYF.

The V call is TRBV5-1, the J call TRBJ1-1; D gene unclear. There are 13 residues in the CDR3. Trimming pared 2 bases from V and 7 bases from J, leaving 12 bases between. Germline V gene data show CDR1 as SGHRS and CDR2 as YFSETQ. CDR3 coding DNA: TGCGCCAGCAGCTTCGAGGGTCTCGGTGAAGCTTTCTTT. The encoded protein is CASSFEGLGEAFF.

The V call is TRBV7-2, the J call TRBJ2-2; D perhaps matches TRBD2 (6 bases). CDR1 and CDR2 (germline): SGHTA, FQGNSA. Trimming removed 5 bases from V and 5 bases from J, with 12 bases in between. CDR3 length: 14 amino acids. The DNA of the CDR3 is TGTGCCAGCAGCCCTTGGGGGAGGACCGGGGAGCTGTTTTTT. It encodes CASSPWGRTGELFF.

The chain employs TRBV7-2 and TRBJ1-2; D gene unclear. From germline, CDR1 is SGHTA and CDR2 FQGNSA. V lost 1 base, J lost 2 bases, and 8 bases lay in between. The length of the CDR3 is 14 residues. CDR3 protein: CASSLDRGNYGYTF. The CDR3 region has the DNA TGTGCCAGCAGCTTAGACCGGGGAAACTATGGCTACACCTTC.

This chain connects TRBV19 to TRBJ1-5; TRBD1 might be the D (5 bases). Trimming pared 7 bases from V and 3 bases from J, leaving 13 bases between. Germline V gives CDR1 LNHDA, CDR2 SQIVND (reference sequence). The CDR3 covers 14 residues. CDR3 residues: CASTGRDLNQPQHF. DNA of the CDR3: TGTGCCAGTACGGGCAGGGATCTCAATCAGCCCCAGCATTTT.

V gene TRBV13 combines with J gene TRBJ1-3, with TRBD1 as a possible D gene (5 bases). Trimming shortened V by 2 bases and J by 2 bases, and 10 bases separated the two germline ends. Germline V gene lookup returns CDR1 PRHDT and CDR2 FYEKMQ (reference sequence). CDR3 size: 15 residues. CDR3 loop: CASSLRPGTGNTIYF. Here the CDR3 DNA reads TGTGCCAGCAGCTTACGGCCAGGGACTGGAAACACCATATATTTT.

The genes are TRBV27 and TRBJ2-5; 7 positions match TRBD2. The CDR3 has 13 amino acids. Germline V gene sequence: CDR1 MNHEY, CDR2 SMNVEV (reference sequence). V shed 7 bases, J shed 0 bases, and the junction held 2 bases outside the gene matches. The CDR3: CASKRGNQETQYF. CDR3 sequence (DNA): TGTGCCAGCAAGCGGGGTAACCAAGAGACCCAGTACTTC.

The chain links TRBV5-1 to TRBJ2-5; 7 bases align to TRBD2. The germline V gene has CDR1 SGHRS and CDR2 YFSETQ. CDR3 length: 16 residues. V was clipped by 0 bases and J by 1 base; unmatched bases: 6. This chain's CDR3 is CASSLGWEGPQETQYF. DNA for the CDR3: TGCGCCAGCAGCTTGGGGTGGGAGGGCCCCCAAGAGACCCAGTACTTC.

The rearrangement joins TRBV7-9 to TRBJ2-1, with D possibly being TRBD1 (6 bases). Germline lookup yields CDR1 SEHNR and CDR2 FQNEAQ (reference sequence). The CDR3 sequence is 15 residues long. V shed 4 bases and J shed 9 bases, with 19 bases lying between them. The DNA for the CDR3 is TGTGCCAGCAGCTGGTCAGGGGCCCTCAGGGGTGAGCAGTTCTTC. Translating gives CASSWSGALRGEQFF. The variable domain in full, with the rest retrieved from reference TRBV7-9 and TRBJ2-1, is DTGVSQNPRHKITKRGQNVTFRCDPISEHNRLYWYRQTLGQGPEFLTYFQNEAQLEKSRLLSDRFSAERPKGSFSTLEIQRTEQGDSAMYLCASSWSGALRGEQFFGPGTRLTVL.

CDR3 in DNA: TGTGCCAGCAGACGTACCGGGACAGGGGGCACTGAAGCTTTCTTT. It encodes CASRRTGTGGTEAFF. The rearrangement joins TRBV28 to TRBJ1-1, with 11 bases lining up with TRBD1. CDR3 length: 15 amino acids. Germline CDR1 MDHEN, CDR2 SYDVKM. V was clipped by 6 bases and J by 4 bases; unmatched bases: 7. Supplemented by reference TRBV28 and TRBJ1-1, the full variable domain reads DVKVTQSSRYLVKRTGEKVFLECVQDMDHENMFWYRQDPGLGLRLIYFSYDVKMKEKGDIPEGYSVSREKKERFSLILESASTNQTSMYLCASRRTGTGGTEAFFGQGTRLTVV.

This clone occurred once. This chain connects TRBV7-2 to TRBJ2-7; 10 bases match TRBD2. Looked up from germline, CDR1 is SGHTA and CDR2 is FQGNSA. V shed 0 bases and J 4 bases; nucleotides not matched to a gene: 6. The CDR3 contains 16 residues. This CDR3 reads CASSLALLAGAYEQYF. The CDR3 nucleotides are TGTGCCAGCAGCTTAGCGCTTCTAGCGGGAGCTTACGAGCAGTACTTC.

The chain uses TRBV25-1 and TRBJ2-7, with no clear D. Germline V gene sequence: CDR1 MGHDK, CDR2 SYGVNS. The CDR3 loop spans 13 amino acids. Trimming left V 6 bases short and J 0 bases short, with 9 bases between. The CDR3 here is CASSRVGSYEQYF. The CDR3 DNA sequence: TGTGCCAGCAGCCGGGTAGGCTCCTACGAGCAGTACTTC.

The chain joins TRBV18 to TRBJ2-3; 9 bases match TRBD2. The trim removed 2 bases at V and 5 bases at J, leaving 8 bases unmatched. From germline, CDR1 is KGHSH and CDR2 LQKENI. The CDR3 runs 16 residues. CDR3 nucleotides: TGTGCCAGCTCACCAAGTACCCCAGCGGGAGGAGATACGCAGTATTTT. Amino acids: CASSPSTPAGGDTQYF.

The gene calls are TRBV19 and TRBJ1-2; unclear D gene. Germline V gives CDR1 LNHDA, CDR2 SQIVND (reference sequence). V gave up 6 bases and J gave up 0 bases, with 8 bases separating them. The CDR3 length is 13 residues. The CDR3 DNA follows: TGTGCCAGTAGGATACCAGCTAACTATGGCTACACCTTC. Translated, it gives CASRIPANYGYTF.

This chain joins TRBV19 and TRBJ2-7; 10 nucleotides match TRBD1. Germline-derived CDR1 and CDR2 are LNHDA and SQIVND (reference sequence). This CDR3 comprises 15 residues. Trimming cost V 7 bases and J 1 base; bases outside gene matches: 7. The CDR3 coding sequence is TGTGCCAGTACCCCTGGACAGGGGGTGTCCTACGAGCAGTACTTC. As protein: CASTPGQGVSYEQYF.

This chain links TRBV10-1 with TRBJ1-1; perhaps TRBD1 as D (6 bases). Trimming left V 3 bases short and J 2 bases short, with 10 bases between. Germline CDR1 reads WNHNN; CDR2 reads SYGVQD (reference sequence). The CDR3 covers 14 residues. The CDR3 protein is CASSDGQPNTEAFF. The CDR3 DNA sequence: TGCGCCAGCAGTGACGGACAGCCTAACACTGAAGCTTTCTTT.

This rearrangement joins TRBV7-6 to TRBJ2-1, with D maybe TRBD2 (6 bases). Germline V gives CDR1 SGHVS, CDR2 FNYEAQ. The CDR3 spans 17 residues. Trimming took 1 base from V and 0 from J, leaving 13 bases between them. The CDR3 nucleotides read TGTGCCAGCAGCTTAGATATCGGGAGTTTCTCCTACAATGAGCAGTTCTTC. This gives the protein CASSLDIGSFSYNEQFF.

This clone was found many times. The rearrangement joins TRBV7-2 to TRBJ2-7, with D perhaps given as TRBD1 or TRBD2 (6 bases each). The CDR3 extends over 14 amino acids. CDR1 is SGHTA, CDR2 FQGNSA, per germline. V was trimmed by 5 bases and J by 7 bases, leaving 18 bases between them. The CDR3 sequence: CASSRGGSYVEQYF. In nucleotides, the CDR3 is TGTGCCAGCAGCCGAGGGGGGTCCTACGTGGAGCAGTACTTC.